This is a list of T cell receptor beta chains from one sample in a study of OX40 agonist ivuxolimab in advanced cancers. TCRdb's copy holds only in-frame clones and misses some; the assay was immunoSEQ multiplex PCR. Of tens of thousands of clones in the sample, around 83% were seen once. The specimen comprised CD4+ or CD8+ T cells sorted from blood, sampled in a trial of the OX40 agonist ivuxolimab. Source of these receptors: an adult with an advanced solid tumor such as melanoma, head and neck, liver or kidney cancer. Both conserved end residues are part of each CDR3. A D gene is named only where the DNA matches it firmly. A row's size may be missing; if present it is once, few, many or a size class.

clone_size	v_call	j_call	d_call	cdr3_nt	cdr3_aa
NA	TRBV6-5	TRBJ2-4	TRBD1	TGTGCCAGCAGTCAACAGGGGGCAAACATTCAGTACTTC	CASSQQGANIQYF
NA	TRBV18	TRBJ2-3	NA	TGTGCCAGCTCCCGGGGAGGAAGCACAGATACGCAGTATTTT	CASSRGGSTDTQYF
NA	TRBV6-1	TRBJ2-5	NA	TGTGCCAGCAGTAGGGACCATAAAGAGACCCAGTACTTC	CASSRDHKETQYF
NA	TRBV2	TRBJ2-5	NA	TGTGCCACCTCCTGGCGGTGGGGCTTCCAAGAGACCCAGTACTTC	CATSWRWGFQETQYF
NA	TRBV5-5	TRBJ2-7	NA	TGTGCCAGCAGCTTCCGGGACCAGGGACCTTACGAGCAGTACTTC	CASSFRDQGPYEQYF
NA	TRBV5-4	TRBJ2-7	NA	TGTGCCAGCAGCCAGGAATCAGCCGGACGGTCTGGGCAGTACTTC	CASSQESAGRSGQYF
NA	TRBV2	TRBJ2-7	TRBD2	TGTGCCAGCAATAGGAGATTAGCGGGAGAGTCCTACGAGCAGTACTTC	CASNRRLAGESYEQYF
NA	TRBV7-9	TRBJ1-1	NA	TGTGCCAGCAGCTTAGGGGGGGCAGTGGAAGCTTTCTTT	CASSLGGAVEAFF
NA	TRBV7-2	TRBJ2-3	TRBD2	TGTGCCAGCAGCTTTCAAAGCGGGAGGCTGAGGGATACGCAGTATTTT	CASSFQSGRLRDTQYF
few	TRBV6-6	TRBJ2-5	NA	TGTGCCAGCAAGAAGACCCAGTACTTC	CASKKTQYF
NA	TRBV12-5	TRBJ2-3	NA	TGTGCTAAGAACCCTGCAGATACGCAGTATTTT	CAKNPADTQYF
NA	TRBV10-3	TRBJ2-7	TRBD1	TGTGCCATCAGTGAGCCGGGAACAGGGGTTAGCGAGCAGTACTTC	CAISEPGTGVSEQYF
once	TRBV5-1	TRBJ2-3	NA	TGCGCCAGCAGCTTGGAATCGGGGCTAGCGCAGTATTTT	CASSLESGLAQYF
NA	TRBV4-2	TRBJ2-1	NA	TGTGCCAGCAGCCAAGATTTGGGGTGGAGCGGTGAGCAGTTCTTC	CASSQDLGWSGEQFF
NA	TRBV11-2	TRBJ1-2	TRBD1	TGTGCCAGCAGCCCTATTAGGACAGGGGGCGGCTATGGCTACACCTTC	CASSPIRTGGGYGYTF
NA	TRBV5-4	TRBJ1-4	NA	TGTGCCAGCACCGATAGCGCAACTAATGAAAAACTGTTTTTT	CASTDSATNEKLFF
NA	TRBV9	TRBJ2-3	TRBD2	TGTGCCAGCAGCCCGGGGACTAGCGGGGGGTTTACCACAGATACGCAGTATTTT	CASSPGTSGGFTTDTQYF
NA	TRBV18	TRBJ2-7	NA	TGTGCCAGCTCACCACCGCCCTACAAGCTTCCCTACGAGCAGTACTTC	CASSPPPYKLPYEQYF
NA	TRBV27	TRBJ1-6	NA	TGTGCCAGCAGTTTCGGGGCGGGGATTTCACCCCTCCACTTT	CASSFGAGISPLHF
NA	TRBV7-9	TRBJ1-1	NA	TGTGCCAGCAGCCCCACCCCCGCTGTTGAAGCTTTCTTT	CASSPTPAVEAFF
NA	TRBV9	TRBJ1-6	TRBD1	TGTGCCAGCAGCGTAGCCGGACAGGGGAATTCACCCCTCCACTTT	CASSVAGQGNSPLHF
NA	TRBV28	TRBJ2-4	NA	TGTGCCAGCAGTAGGGGTCCTACCGAAAACATTCAGTACTTC	CASSRGPTENIQYF
once	TRBV7-2	TRBJ2-1	TRBD2	TGTGCCAGCAGCTTAGTGGGTAGCGGGAGTGGATCCTACAATGAGCAGTTCTTC	CASSLVGSGSGSYNEQFF
NA	TRBV9	TRBJ1-2	NA	TGTGCCAGCAGCGCCTCCCGTAGTCTCTATGGCTACACCTTC	CASSASRSLYGYTF
NA	TRBV16	TRBJ2-7	TRBD2	TGTGCCAGCAGCCAATGGCTAGCGGGATCCTACGAGCAGTACTTC	CASSQWLAGSYEQYF
few	TRBV5-6	TRBJ1-2	TRBD1	TGTGCCAGCAGCCCGCTGCAGGGGGCGAAAGGTGCCCATGGCTACACCTTC	CASSPLQGAKGAHGYTF
NA	TRBV7-9	TRBJ2-2	NA	TGTGCCAGCAGCTCCCGGACTACGCGCACCGGGGAGCTGTTTTTT	CASSSRTTRTGELFF
NA	TRBV7-9	TRBJ2-5	TRBD1	TGTGCCAGCAGCTTATGGTGGTTTGACAGGGGCAGGGCTCAAGAGACCCAGTACTTC	CASSLWWFDRGRAQETQYF
NA	TRBV7-3	TRBJ2-1	NA	TGTGCCAGCAGCCTCTCGGTAGGACATGAGCAGTTCTTC	CASSLSVGHEQFF
NA	TRBV5-5	TRBJ1-2	NA	TGTGCCAGCAGCCCTGAGACTGGAGGAATCTATGGCTACACCTTC	CASSPETGGIYGYTF
NA	TRBV18	TRBJ2-5	NA	TGTGCCAGCTCACCACCGGGTAGGGGAGCAGAGACCCAGTACTTC	CASSPPGRGAETQYF
once	TRBV15	TRBJ2-7	TRBD1	TGTGCCACCAGCAGAGATCGTAAGACAGGGGACGAGCAGTACTTC	CATSRDRKTGDEQYF
NA	TRBV5-6	TRBJ2-2	TRBD1	TGTGCCAGCAGCCAAACAGGGACAGGGTACACCGGGGAGCTGTTTTTT	CASSQTGTGYTGELFF
NA	TRBV5-1	TRBJ2-7	NA	TGCGCCAGCAGCTTGCAGGGGGGTTCCTACGAGCAGTACTTC	CASSLQGGSYEQYF
NA	TRBV2	TRBJ1-6	NA	TGTGCCAGCAGTGAACGGTTGAGAGCACCCCTCCACTTT	CASSERLRAPLHF
NA	TRBV2	TRBJ2-1	TRBD2	TGTGCCAGCAGGCGCGGGGGAGGCAATGAGCAGTTCTTC	CASRRGGGNEQFF
NA	TRBV7-8	TRBJ1-2	TRBD1	TGTGCCAGCAGCAAAGCGGACAGGGGCCTTTATGGCTACACCTTC	CASSKADRGLYGYTF
NA	TRBV19	TRBJ1-2	NA	TGTGCCAGTAGTATAAACTCCCACCGGGACAAGGAGAGGAGGGGAGGCTACACCTTC	CASSINSHRDKERRGGYTF
NA	TRBV6-4	TRBJ2-1	TRBD2	TGTGCCAGCAGCCCCGCGGGGGTGGGCAATGAGCAGTTCTTC	CASSPAGVGNEQFF
NA	TRBV18	TRBJ1-1	NA	TGTGCCAGCTCACCCCCGGGTGGCCAGAACACTGAAGCTTTCTTT	CASSPPGGQNTEAFF
NA	TRBV6-5	TRBJ1-2	NA	TGTGCCAGCACGTTTAGGGGCGAGGGAGGGAGCTACACCTTC	CASTFRGEGGSYTF
NA	TRBV18	TRBJ2-7	NA	TGTGCCAGCTCACCAGGGGCAGGAGAAACCTACGAGCAGTACTTC	CASSPGAGETYEQYF
NA	TRBV7-2	TRBJ2-7	TRBD1	TGTGCCAGCAGCAAGGCTACAGGGGGTGGTCTCTCCTACGAGCAGTACTTC	CASSKATGGGLSYEQYF
NA	TRBV27	TRBJ2-7	NA	TGTGCCAGCAGTTTAGTCGGGGTTAACTACGAGCAGTACTTC	CASSLVGVNYEQYF
NA	TRBV25-1	TRBJ2-7	NA	TGCGCCAGCAGGCACGCAGGAGGCTACGAGCAGTACTTC	CASRHAGGYEQYF
NA	TRBV7-6	TRBJ2-7	NA	TGTGCCAGCAGCTTAGCTCCGGCTAGCCTGGGGGGCTACGAGCAGTACTTC	CASSLAPASLGGYEQYF
NA	TRBV5-6	TRBJ2-3	TRBD2	TGTGCCAGCAGCTTCAAAGGACTAGCGGGGGTGAATACGCAGTATTTT	CASSFKGLAGVNTQYF
NA	TRBV7-2	TRBJ2-7	NA	TGTGCCAGCAGACCTTCTTCAGGGTTTCACGAGCAGTACTTC	CASRPSSGFHEQYF
NA	TRBV5-4	TRBJ1-2	TRBD1	TGTGCCAGCAGCTTGCCAAGACAGGGTAACTATGGCTACACCTTC	CASSLPRQGNYGYTF
NA	TRBV18	TRBJ1-3	TRBD1	TGTGCCAGCTCACCTCCGGGACAGGGAACCGGAAACACCATATATTTT	CASSPPGQGTGNTIYF
NA	TRBV7-9	TRBJ1-4	TRBD1	TGTGCCAGCAGCCGGGGACAGGTTAATGAAAAACTGTTTTTT	CASSRGQVNEKLFF
NA	TRBV7-2	TRBJ2-2	TRBD2	TGTGCCAGCAGCTTAAAAGTGGGAGGGCCCGGGGAGCTGTTTTTT	CASSLKVGGPGELFF
once	TRBV5-1	TRBJ2-1	NA	TGCGCCAGCAGCCCGACAGTAAGAGACGAGCAGTTCTTC	CASSPTVRDEQFF
NA	TRBV11-2	TRBJ1-5	TRBD1	TGTGCCAGCAGCTTAGCCGGGACAGGAGATCAGCCCCAGCATTTT	CASSLAGTGDQPQHF